This TCR beta chain was sequenced during a study of T cell changes during pregnancy in multiple sclerosis. Germline loops: CDR1 SGHNT, CDR2 YYREEE (reference sequence). CDR3 length: 15 amino acids. J was trimmed by 5 bases and V by 4 bases; bases with no gene match: 10. Sequenced by immunoSEQ multiplex PCR; TCRdb stores in-frame clones only, minus some. The data contain about 100,000 clones, about nine tenths of them singletons. The sequence was obtained from a female donor with multiple sclerosis, enrolled in a pregnancy study. The source material was peripheral blood, sampled in the second trimester of pregnancy. This chain links TRBV5-4 with TRBJ2-7; 9 nucleotides align to TRBD2. The CDR3: CASSLPGGRGNEQYF. The CDR3 nucleotides read TGTGCCAGCAGCCTCCCTGGCGGGAGGGGCAACGAGCAGTACTTC.